These 2 T cell receptor beta chains came from one sample sequenced in a study of human T cells and chemical hapten exposure. Time point given: patch test 3, about 24 weeks after DPC sensitization. Treatment: therapeutic diphenylcyclopropenone sensitization with weekly scalp DPC. TCRdb processed the RACE reads anew with MiXCR; each CDR3 protein has one entry. This table holds some 64,000 distinct CDR3 sequences, approximately 11% found once. This specimen consisted of whole blood, obtained in connection with sensitization to the hapten diphenylcyclopropenone (DPC). The source is a woman younger than 45 with alopecia areata. Some clones in this sample may be carry-over from other donors' samples.

This clonotype was observed a few times. The chain employs TRBV7-9 and TRBJ1-2, with TRBD1 matching over 9 bases. The CDR3 is 15 amino acids. V gave up 5 bases and J gave up 6 bases; unmatched junction bases: 10. From germline, CDR1 is SEHNR and CDR2 FQNEAQ (reference sequence). CDR3 DNA: TGTGCCAGCAGCCGCCTTTTACAGGGGGCTCATGGCTACACCTTC. Protein sequence: CASSRLLQGAHGYTF.

This clonotype was found a few times. This sequence joins TRBV4-2 and TRBJ1-5; D not certain. This CDR3 region has 15 residues. The V gene lost 0 bases and the J gene lost 7 bases, with 13 bases spanning the gap. CDR1 LGHNA and CDR2 YNFKEQ come from the germline V gene. In DNA form, the CDR3 reads TGTGCCAGCAGCCAAGAAGACGGCGGTGGACAGCCCCAGCATTTT. This gives the protein CASSQEDGGGQPQHF.